This TCR beta chain was recorded in a study of T cells in Graves' hyperthyroidism and ophthalmopathy. In the study overall: Prior to any treatment, at the point of initial diagnosis, peripheral blood was collected.

The source material, RNA transcripts, was used to amplify TCR beta CDR3 regions. The HTBI primer set drove a first-round RT-PCR of the TCR CDR3. TCRdb fed the multiplex PCR reads into MiXCR, producing one record per CDR3 protein. Counted here are nearly 250,000 distinct CDR3 sequences, almost 25% occurring once; the ten biggest clones make up roughly a third. Trimming cost V 5 bases and J 2 bases, with 9 bases left between them. CDR1 SGHTA and CDR2 FQGNSA come from the germline V gene. The CDR3 is 13 amino acids. This clonotype has ten or more counts. What it recognizes is unknown. The study's findings and limits: Within blood appeared most thyroid clonotypes that had expanded above 0.001. Progression to ophthalmopathy was predicted a median of roughly seven months early.

This clonotype was obtained from a woman aged 40 to 55 with Graves' ophthalmopathy. V and J are TRBV7-2 and TRBJ1-1; D gene unclear. What was sequenced was blood. The CDR3, as DNA: TGTGCCAGCAGCCAGTGGGAAAACACTGAAGCTTTCTTT. It translates to CASSQWENTEAFF.